This is a list of T cell receptor beta chains from one sample in a study of blood T cell repertoires in COVID-19. Some clones are missing from TCRdb's copy, which holds only in-frame ones; the method was immunoSEQ multiplex PCR. The table has over 350,000 clones, just over 85% seen once. The sequenced sample was peripheral blood. These receptor sequences come from a woman aged 25 to 39 with active or convalescent COVID-19. CDR3s include the opening cysteine and the closing phenylalanine or tryptophan. Each record gives: J gene, V gene, D gene, CDR3 protein. D genes are given only for firm matches.

>TRBJ1-6|TRBV30|TRBD1
CAWSAQGQGYSPLHF
>TRBJ2-7|TRBV11-2|-
CASSPYRVSYEQYF
>TRBJ2-3|TRBV27|TRBD2
CASSTRLAGVTDTQYF
>TRBJ1-1|TRBV6-5|-
CAISKGLGGVEAFF
>TRBJ1-5|TRBV6-5|-
CASSYSESQPQHF
>TRBJ1-2|TRBV3-1/TRBV3-2|-
CASSHTAGFIAYGYTF
>TRBJ1-4|TRBV9|-
CASSVGQFNEKLFF
>TRBJ2-5|TRBV19|TRBD1
CASSGPGTGKETQYF
>TRBJ2-2|TRBV5-1|-
CASSLDGVLPTGELFF
>TRBJ2-2|TRBV19|-
CASSIGEEAGELFF
>TRBJ2-7|TRBV3-1/TRBV3-2|-
CASSNAQGYEQYF
>TRBJ1-3|TRBV19|TRBD1
CASSPLFGTGAGNTIYF
>TRBJ1-1|TRBV2|-
CASTDSLMNTEAFF
>TRBJ1-2|TRBV5-1|-
CASSLQGGFGGYTF
>TRBJ2-1|TRBV29-1|TRBD2
CSVRDGGYNEQFF
>TRBJ1-1|TRBV2|-
CASSGGLDSLNTEAFF
>TRBJ1-3|TRBV28|TRBD1
CASSLTGGAGGNTIYF
>TRBJ1-1|TRBV21-1|-
CASSKEVRVVVDAEAFF
>TRBJ2-3|TRBV13|-
CASSLGAKTDTQYF
>TRBJ2-1|TRBV7-2|-
CASSLEGGLYNEQFF
>TRBJ1-4|TRBV27|TRBD1
CASGTGQLGEKLFF
>TRBJ1-1|TRBV5-1|-
CASSYGILNTEAFF
>TRBJ2-7|TRBV2|-
CASSEAISSWQYF
>TRBJ1-5|TRBV6-5|TRBD1
CASRTGDQPQHF
>TRBJ1-6|TRBV6-5|TRBD1
CASIMGQVWNSPLHF
>TRBJ2-1|TRBV4-1|TRBD2
CASSQVGLAGDGSYNEQFF
>TRBJ2-7|TRBV6-5|TRBD2
CASISGRGYEQYF
>TRBJ2-3|TRBV30|-
CAWRGWGTDTQYF
>TRBJ1-1|TRBV19|TRBD1
CASSINVGQANTEAFF
>TRBJ1-3|TRBV6-5|-
CASSRGDGNTIYF
>TRBJ1-1|TRBV7-2|-
CASRPGVSTEAFF
>TRBJ1-2|TRBV12-3/TRBV12-4|-
CASSLGGGYTF
>TRBJ2-2|TRBV25-1|TRBD1
CASKTGQGDTGELFF
>TRBJ1-2|TRBV2|-
CASSEVQAMTF
>TRBJ1-5|TRBV3-1/TRBV3-2|TRBD1
CASSQGQGFQPQHF
>TRBJ1-2|TRBV12-2|-
CASRGAVQGGGYTF
>TRBJ2-7|TRBV6-6|-
CASSPNAYEQYF
>TRBJ1-1|TRBV6-5|TRBD1
CASPGTVLNTEAFF
>TRBJ2-7|TRBV5-8|TRBD2
CASSLDRLAGELSYEQYF
>TRBJ1-1|TRBV6-5|-
CASSYLENTEAFF